This T cell receptor (beta chain) comes out of a study of T cell responses to AZD1222 COVID-19 vaccine. Germline V gives CDR1 SGHTS, CDR2 YDEGEE. V dropped 2 bases and J dropped 1 base, with 13 bases sitting between them. CDR3 length: 16 residues. General study results and limits: Dominant CD4 TCR responses targeted spike regions 160-218 and 743-854. Repertoire sampling was restricted to post-peak T cell response timepoints. In a largely white British group with more females than males, clonal diversity was possibly underestimated.

Comments on this clone: The antigen is unknown.

The method was immunoSEQ multiplex PCR; TCRdb's version includes in-frame clones alone and lacks a portion of them. The profile shows about 86,000 clones, about nine tenths of them singletons. The chain has TRBV5-8 and TRBJ1-5, with D possibly TRBD1 on 5 matching bases. The clonotype was recovered from an adult who received the AZD1222 COVID-19 vaccine. This specimen consisted of peripheral blood, obtained 28 days after the second AZD1222 dose. CDR3 nucleotide sequence: TGTGCCAGCAGCTTATGGAGGGGAGAGAGCAATCAGCCCCAGCATTTT. The encoded protein is CASSLWRGESNQPQHF.